A single sample is the source of the 23 T cell receptor beta chains below, sequenced in a study. TCRdb keeps only in-frame clones here, not all; method: immunoSEQ multiplex PCR. The table lists 55,000 to 70,000 clones, just under 95% of them singletons, with roughly 4.5% in the top ten. Sequencing was performed on PBMCs. The source of these receptors is a man aged 40-49 years with rheumatoid arthritis.

V and J are TRBV11-1 and TRBJ2-2; 9 bases align to TRBD1. Germline-derived CDR1 and CDR2 are SGHAT and FQDESV (reference sequence). This CDR3 is 15 amino acids long. V trimming: 1 base; J trimming: 6 bases; junction bases outside the gene matches: 3. DNA of the CDR3: TGTGCCAGCAGCTTAGTGTGGACAGGGGCCGGGGAGCTGTTTTTT. The encoded protein is CASSLVWTGAGELFF.

The genes are TRBV11-2 and TRBJ1-1; D is perhaps TRBD1 (5 bases). V shed 6 bases and J shed 0 bases, with 20 bases lying between them. The CDR3 covers 17 residues. Looked up from germline, CDR1 is SGHAT and CDR2 is FQNNGV. The DNA of the CDR3 is TGTGCCAGCAGTCAGTGGGCAGGGCTCAACATGAACACTGAAGCTTTCTTT. Amino acid sequence: CASSQWAGLNMNTEAFF.

The rearrangement joins TRBV10-3 to TRBJ2-5; D gene uncertain. CDR1 is ENHRY, CDR2 SYGVKD, per germline. The CDR3 runs to 15 residues. Trimming removed 2 bases at V and 5 bases at J, with 15 bases between. DNA of the CDR3: TGTGCCATCAGTGAGGGAGCCGAGTCCCTCGAGACCCAGTACTTC. Its protein product is CAISEGAESLETQYF.

The gene calls are TRBV18 and TRBJ2-5; D not certain. Germline assignment: CDR1 KGHSH and CDR2 LQKENI. V lost 3 bases and J lost 4, with 9 bases in between. The CDR3 loop spans 13 amino acids. The CDR3 protein is CASSPTLGETQYF. Written as DNA, the CDR3 is TGTGCCAGCTCACCCACGCTGGGAGAGACCCAGTACTTC.

The chain uses TRBV5-5 and TRBJ2-7; perhaps TRBD1 as D (5 bases). The CDR3 extends over 15 amino acids. Germline-derived CDR1 and CDR2 are SGHKS and YYEKEE (reference sequence). V shed 5 bases and J shed 2 bases, with 17 bases lying between them. CDR3 amino acids: CASRIATGPTYEQYF. The CDR3 DNA is TGTGCCAGCAGGATCGCTACAGGTCCTACCTACGAGCAGTACTTC.

The chain carries TRBV4-2 and TRBJ1-1, with D uncertain. Trimming removed 1 base at V and 7 bases at J, with 10 bases between. The CDR3 has 13 amino acids. Germline loops: CDR1 LGHNA, CDR2 YNFKEQ. CDR3 in DNA: TGTGCCAGCAGCCAAGCAGTAAGATATGAAGCTTTCTTT. This codes for CASSQAVRYEAFF.

The V gene is TRBV27, the J gene TRBJ2-1; TRBD2 aligns across 9 bases. The CDR3 is made up of 15 amino acids. With V trimmed by 3 bases and J by 4 bases, 4 bases remained unmatched. The germline gives CDR1 MNHEY, CDR2 SMNVEV (reference sequence). The CDR3 protein is CASSLSSGGYNEQFF. Here the CDR3 DNA reads TGTGCCAGCAGTTTGAGCAGCGGGGGGTACAATGAGCAGTTCTTC.

The V and J genes are TRBV12-5 and TRBJ1-2, with 12 bases matching TRBD1. After removal of 0 bases from V and 4 bases from J, the junction contained 12 bases not matched to a gene. CDR1 LGHNT and CDR2 FRNRAP come from the germline V gene. The CDR3 loop spans 19 amino acids. The CDR3: CASGLVRKGQGAELYGYTF. The CDR3 DNA sequence: TGTGCTAGTGGTTTGGTACGCAAGGGACAGGGGGCGGAGCTCTATGGCTACACCTTC.

The genes are TRBV27 and TRBJ2-2, with 12 bases that match TRBD2. CDR3 length equals 18 residues. Unmatched junction bases numbered 9, after V lost 7 bases and J lost 0 bases. CDR1 and CDR2 from the germline V gene are MNHEY and SMNVEV (reference sequence). Written as DNA, the CDR3 is TGTGCCAGCAACCCCGGGACTAGCGGGCGGACGAACACCGGGGAGCTGTTTTTT. Its translation: CASNPGTSGRTNTGELFF.

The V and J genes are TRBV6-5 and TRBJ2-2; D uncertain. The CDR3 covers 14 residues. Germline loops: CDR1 MNHEY, CDR2 SVGAGI. Deletions cut 2 bases from V and 4 bases from J, with 8 bases between. The CDR3 reads CASSYVQTTGELFF. As DNA, the CDR3 is TGTGCCAGCAGTTACGTACAGACCACCGGGGAGCTGTTTTTT.

The V gene is TRBV7-2, the J gene TRBJ1-1; D call uncertain. Germline values: CDR1 SGHTA, CDR2 FQGNSA. The CDR3 covers 14 residues. Between the trimmed V and J ends, which lost 5 bases and 6 bases, there was a span of 16 bases. DNA of the CDR3: TGTGCCAGCAGCCCTCGGGCCCGGGCGGCTGAAGCTTTCTTT. Translation gives CASSPRARAAEAFF.

The chain uses TRBV15 and TRBJ2-3; TRBD2 agrees at 10 bases. Germline V gene lookup returns CDR1 LNHNV and CDR2 YYDKDF (reference sequence). J gave up 4 bases and V 3 bases, and 16 bases lay outside the gene matches. This CDR3 is 19 amino acids long. CDR3 in amino acids: CATSSFRTSGRHRPDTQYF. The CDR3 coding sequence is TGTGCCACCAGCAGTTTCCGGACTAGCGGACGTCACAGGCCAGATACGCAGTATTTT.

The V gene is TRBV10-3, the J gene TRBJ2-2; the D gene could be TRBD1 or TRBD2 (5 bases each). Trimming removed 7 bases at V and 5 bases at J, with 23 bases between. The V gene's germline CDR1 is ENHRY and CDR2 SYGVKD. CDR3 length: 17 residues. The CDR3 region is CAITKTRDGGRTGELFF. DNA for the CDR3: TGTGCCATCACAAAAACCCGGGACGGCGGGCGGACCGGGGAGCTGTTTTTT.

V gene TRBV15 combines with J gene TRBJ2-1; tentatively, D is TRBD2 (6 bases). This CDR3 spans 16 amino acids. Per the germline V gene, CDR1 is LNHNV and CDR2 is YYDKDF (reference sequence). Trimming pared 0 bases from V and 10 bases from J, leaving 19 bases between. The CDR3 nucleotides read TGTGCCACCAGCAGAGATGGGACGGGAGACCGACGGGAGCAGTTCTTC. As protein: CATSRDGTGDRREQFF.

V usage is TRBV7-2 and J usage is TRBJ2-7, with TRBD1 matching over 9 bases. Germline V gives CDR1 SGHTA, CDR2 FQGNSA. The CDR3 totals 15 residues. The J segment lost 2 bases and the V segment lost 3 bases, leaving 5 bases of the junction unmatched. The CDR3 nucleotides read TGTGCCAGCAGCTTCGGGGACAGGGAGGCCTACGAGCAGTACTTC. Translating gives CASSFGDREAYEQYF.

This chain connects TRBV6-5 to TRBJ1-6; perhaps TRBD1 as D (6 bases). This CDR3 has 15 residues. Germline values: CDR1 MNHEY, CDR2 SVGAGI. Trimming took off 6 bases at V and 7 bases at J, with 16 bases between the two ends. CDR3 DNA sequence: TGTGCCAGCAGAGCCCAACAGGGAGGAAATTCACCCCTCCACTTT. Residues: CASRAQQGGNSPLHF.

CDR3 DNA sequence: TGCGCCAGCAGCTCCCCGGACAGGGGAGGAAATACGCAGTATTTT. The encoded protein is CASSSPDRGGNTQYF. This sequence joins TRBV5-1 and TRBJ2-3; 9 nucleotides align to TRBD1. CDR3 size: 15 residues. Trimming at V came to 3 bases and at J to 7 bases, leaving 9 bases not matched to a gene. Germline CDR1 SGHRS, CDR2 YFSETQ.

The chain couples TRBV24-1 to TRBJ2-5, with 7 bases aligning to TRBD1. Germline CDR1 is KGHDR and CDR2 is SFDVKD. The V segment lost 3 bases and the J segment 3 bases; nucleotides outside the gene matches: 6. This CDR3 has 15 residues. The CDR3 DNA sequence: TGTGCCACCAGTGATCCGGGACAGCCCGAAGAGACCCAGTACTTC. It encodes CATSDPGQPEETQYF.

V gene TRBV28 combines with J gene TRBJ1-1; D is possibly TRBD1 (6 bases). In germline, CDR1 is MDHEN, CDR2 SYDVKM. V was cut by 10 bases and J by 5 bases, with 20 bases left in between. The length of the CDR3 is 14 residues. CDR3 bases: TGTGCCACTACAGGGTGGGGCCGAGGGACTGAAGCTTTCTTT. Amino acid sequence: CATTGWGRGTEAFF.

CDR3 sequence: CSASPLAGDITGELFF. CDR3 in DNA: TGCAGTGCTAGTCCCCTAGCGGGAGATATTACCGGGGAGCTGTTTTTT. This chain connects TRBV20-1 to TRBJ2-2, with 10 positions matching TRBD2. This CDR3 contains 16 residues. CDR1 DFQATT and CDR2 SNEGSKA come from the germline V gene (reference sequence). With V trimmed by 3 bases and J by 5 bases, 9 bases remained unmatched.

The chain links TRBV19 to TRBJ2-2, with D maybe TRBD1 (8 bases). Trimming removed 7 bases at V and 5 bases at J, with 17 bases between. The CDR3 has 15 amino acids. The germline CDR1 and CDR2 sequences are LNHDA and SQIVND (reference sequence). CDR3 region: CASISGQGGTGELFF. For the CDR3, the DNA is TGTGCCAGTATCTCCGGACAGGGAGGGACCGGGGAGCTGTTTTTT.

V gene TRBV7-3 combines with J gene TRBJ2-1, with 10 bases matching TRBD2. CDR1 and CDR2 (germline): SGHTA, FQGTGA. Losses at the gene ends were 4 bases for V and 6 bases for J; bases not matched to a gene: 6. CDR3 length equals 15 residues. The CDR3 spells CASSSPSGGGNEQFF. Written as DNA, the CDR3 is TGTGCCAGCAGCTCCCCTAGCGGGGGTGGCAATGAGCAGTTCTTC.

The rearrangement joins TRBV29-1 to TRBJ2-7; D ambiguous. Germline CDR1 reads SQVTM; CDR2 reads ANQGSEA. The V gene lost 5 bases and the J gene lost 6 bases, with 17 bases spanning the gap. The CDR3 loop spans 13 amino acids. The CDR3 loop is CSVHPLDAAEQYF. The DNA of the CDR3 is TGCAGCGTTCATCCCCTCGACGCTGCCGAGCAGTACTTC.